This passage covers 19 T cell receptor beta chains from one sample sequenced in a study of molecular identifiers for immune sequencing clone quantification. TCRdb reprocessed the PCR reads with MiXCR, giving one entry per CDR3 protein. The sample holds roughly 320,000 distinct CDR3 sequences, 20% to 25% seen once. Specimen: naive CD8+ T cells from blood, with Jurkat cell RNA spiked in. Specified subset: FACS-sorted CD8+CD4-CCR7+CD45RA+ naive T cells. These receptors all stem from a human donor in good health. Some libraries in this study had Jurkat cell RNA spiked in.

This clonotype was seen at least ten times. This sequence joins TRBV7-6 and TRBJ2-3; the D is unclear. Germline V gives CDR1 SGHVS, CDR2 FNYEAQ. The V gene lost 5 bases and the J gene lost 6 bases, with 9 bases spanning the gap. CDR3 length equals 12 residues. The CDR3 region is CASSEEADTQYF. The CDR3, as DNA: TGTGCCAGCAGCGAAGAAGCGGATACGCAGTATTTT.

This rearrangement joins TRBV11-2 to TRBJ2-3; D ambiguous. This CDR3 has 12 residues. CDR1 and CDR2 from the germline V gene are SGHAT and FQNNGV. V was trimmed by 2 bases and J by 5 bases, leaving 5 bases between them. CDR3: CASSLFQDTQYF. The CDR3 DNA reads TGTGCCAGCAGCTTATTCCAAGATACGCAGTATTTT.

This clonotype was seen repeatedly, ten times or more. The chain employs TRBV5-1 and TRBJ2-2; possibly TRBD1 for D (6 bases). In germline, CDR1 is SGHRS, CDR2 YFSETQ. The V end lost 3 bases, the J end lost 2 bases, and 11 bases lay between the germline ends. The CDR3 sequence is 15 residues long. The CDR3: CASSWTDLNTGELFF. As DNA, the CDR3 is TGCGCCAGCAGCTGGACAGATCTTAACACCGGGGAGCTGTTTTTT.

V gene TRBV19 combines with J gene TRBJ2-6; D possibly corresponds to TRBD1 (6 bases). The germline V gene has CDR1 LNHDA and CDR2 SQIVND (reference sequence). This CDR3 contains 19 residues. The V and J ends lost 4 bases and 0 bases respectively, with 19 bases between them. The CDR3 sequence: CASSRTPDSEYSGANVLTF. DNA for the CDR3: TGTGCCAGTAGTAGGACCCCGGACAGCGAATACTCTGGGGCCAACGTCCTGACTTTC.

The CDR3 reads CASRPTSGGDEQFF. In DNA form, the CDR3 reads TGTGCCAGCAGGCCCACTAGCGGGGGGGATGAGCAGTTCTTC. The J gene is TRBJ2-1, the V gene TRBV12-3 or TRBV12-4; 13 nucleotides line up with TRBD2. V was pared by 6 bases and J by 8 bases, with 4 bases of the junction left unmatched. CDR3 length: 14 amino acids.

This clonotype occurred many times. V gene TRBV2 combines with J gene TRBJ2-7; tentative D call: TRBD1 (5 bases). Germline assignment: CDR1 SNHLY and CDR2 FYNNEI. V shed 3 bases and J shed 3 bases, with 9 bases lying between them. This CDR3 has 13 amino acids. The CDR3 DNA reads TGTGCCAGCAGTGACAGGGTGAGCTACGAGCAGTACTTC. Encoded protein: CASSDRVSYEQYF.

This clonotype turned up a few times. The rearrangement joins TRBV27 to TRBJ2-7; 9 bases fit TRBD2. The CDR3 runs to 13 residues. Germline V gene sequence: CDR1 MNHEY, CDR2 SMNVEV (reference sequence). The junction had 6 bases not matched to a gene; V was cut back by 5 bases and J by 7 bases. CDR3 sequence: CASSLYLAGEQYF. CDR3 nucleotide sequence: TGTGCCAGCAGTCTCTACCTAGCGGGGGAGCAGTACTTC.

This clonotype was counted ten times or more. As DNA, the CDR3 is TGTGCCAGCAGCTCAACGGGGTCAACGGCAGATACGCAGTATTTT. The encoded protein is CASSSTGSTADTQYF. The chain couples TRBV7-9 to TRBJ2-3, with D tentatively TRBD2 (5 bases). The CDR3 runs 15 residues. Germline CDR1 reads SEHNR; CDR2 reads FQNEAQ (reference sequence). The V end was cut by 4 bases, the J end by 4 bases, with 15 bases between.

About this clonotype itself: A read error is possible here, since a much larger clone lies one base away. V usage is TRBV11-2 and J usage is TRBJ2-4; TRBD1 matches at 9 bases. Germline values: CDR1 SGHAT, CDR2 FQNNGV. The CDR3 is 16 amino acids. V shed 3 bases, J shed 1 base, and the junction held 4 bases outside the gene matches. CDR3 in amino acids: CASSFLGQGAKNIQYF. In DNA form, the CDR3 reads TGTGCCAGCAGCTTTCTGGGACAGGGTGCCAAAAACATTCAGTACTTC. Variable domain in full (rest from reference TRBV11-2 and TRBJ2-4): EAGVAQSPRYKIIEKRQSVAFWCNPISGHATLYWYQQILGQGPKLLIQFQNNGVVDDSQLPKDRFSAERLKGVDSTLKIQPAKLEDSAVYLCASSFLGQGAKNIQYFGAGTRLSVL.

On this clonotype: It is likely a read error: a sequence one base away is far more abundant. The rearrangement links TRBV25-1 to TRBJ1-1; no clear D. The V and J ends lost 8 bases and 4 bases respectively, with 14 bases between them. The CDR3 is made up of 13 amino acids. Germline-derived CDR1 and CDR2 are MGHDK and SYGVNS. The CDR3 DNA reads as TGTGCCAGCCCTTTGGACTGGGGCACTGAAGCTTTCTTT. Residues: CASPLDWGTEAFF.

This clonotype was detected many times. CDR3 in amino acids: CARTGNFSGANVLTF. CDR3 in DNA: TGTGCCAGGACAGGGAATTTCTCTGGGGCCAACGTCCTGACTTTC. The J gene is TRBJ2-6, the V gene TRBV5-3, with 7 bases aligning to TRBD1. TRBV5-3 is an ORF for which the function is uncertain. CDR3 length equals 15 residues. V was pared by 8 bases and J by 0 bases, with 5 bases of the junction left unmatched.

There are many counts of this clonotype. This chain's CDR3 is CASSIQTAYEQYF. The CDR3 DNA reads as TGTGCCAGTAGTATCCAGACAGCCTACGAGCAGTACTTC. The V and J genes are TRBV19 and TRBJ2-7; tentatively, D is TRBD1 (5 bases). V was pared by 3 bases and J by 2 bases, with 8 bases between. Germline V lookup: CDR1 LNHDA, CDR2 SQIVND (reference sequence). The CDR3 extends over 13 amino acids.

The CDR3 protein is CASSQDRRGITDTQYF. The CDR3 region has the DNA TGCGCCAGCAGCCAAGATCGGAGGGGGATCACAGATACGCAGTATTTT. The chain employs TRBV4-3 and TRBJ2-3; either TRBD1 or TRBD2 may supply D (6 bases each). The CDR3 is 16 residues long. Germline CDR1 LGHNA, CDR2 YSLEER. Trimming took 0 bases from V and 2 from J, leaving 12 bases between them.

This clonotype was detected ten times or more. The chain carries TRBV4-1 and TRBJ1-5; perhaps TRBD1 as D (5 bases). Trimming shortened V by 4 bases and J by 1 base, and 14 bases separated the two germline ends. Germline CDR1 reads MGHRA; CDR2 reads YSYEKL. This CDR3 contains 16 residues. CDR3 sequence (DNA): TGCGCCAGCAGCCTTCCCGAGGGGCAGAGCAATCAGCCCCAGCATTTT. Translated, it gives CASSLPEGQSNQPQHF.

Many counts were recorded for this clonotype. This rearrangement joins TRBV4-3 to TRBJ1-1, with D hard to call. Germline CDR1 LGHNA, CDR2 YSLEER. This CDR3 is built from 16 residues. Trimming cost V 0 bases and J 3 bases, with 14 bases left between them. Here the CDR3 reads CASSQDRGPYDTEAFF. The CDR3 DNA sequence: TGCGCCAGCAGCCAAGATCGAGGTCCTTATGACACTGAAGCTTTCTTT.

This clonotype was observed many times. The chain carries TRBV4-3 and TRBJ2-7; D may match TRBD1 or TRBD2 (6 bases each). Germline assignment: CDR1 LGHNA and CDR2 YSLEER. The CDR3 runs to 14 residues. V lost 0 bases to trimming and J lost 5 bases, with 11 bases between them. This chain's CDR3 is CASSQDGGLDEQYF. In nucleotides, the CDR3 is TGCGCCAGCAGCCAAGATGGGGGGCTGGACGAGCAGTACTTC.

Regarding this clonotype: In this CDR3 the conserved last residue, phenylalanine or tryptophan, is missing, so a read error is likely. V and J are TRBV25-1 and TRBJ2-3; D is possibly TRBD1 (6 bases). This CDR3 contains 13 residues. V shed 2 bases and J shed 6 bases, with 9 bases lying between them. From germline, CDR1 is MGHDK and CDR2 SYGVNS. CDR3 in DNA: TGTGCCAGCAGTGAAGGGGGCGACGATACGCAGTATCTT. Translated: CASSEGGDDTQYL.

This clonotype was seen at least ten times. The genes are TRBV4-3 and TRBJ2-7, with TRBD2 identical over 9 bases. Trimming took 4 bases from V and 3 from J; bases not matched to a gene: 4. The CDR3 sequence is 14 residues long. The germline CDR1 and CDR2 sequences are LGHNA and YSLEER. The DNA of the CDR3 is TGCGCCAGCAGCCCCGGGACTAGCAACTACGAGCAGTACTTC. It encodes CASSPGTSNYEQYF.

Ten or more counts support this clonotype. The J gene is TRBJ2-7, the V gene TRBV20-1, with TRBD2 identical over 8 bases. CDR3 length equals 15 residues. The V gene end was trimmed by 4 bases and the J gene end by 3 bases; junction bases not matched to a gene: 11. Germline V gene data show CDR1 as DFQATT and CDR2 as SNEGSKA (reference sequence). Here the CDR3 reads CSAKTYSGVRYEQYF. CDR3 nucleotides: TGCAGTGCTAAGACCTATAGCGGGGTCCGCTACGAGCAGTACTTC.